This T cell receptor beta chain was found in a study of cytomegalovirus exposure and HLA in healthy donors. Study-level findings and limits: In a later analysis, TCR association rates varied by HLA locus: DRB1 most, HLA-C fewest. Reportedly, a later analysis found an Asian-associated ancestry cluster had fewer N-insertions than the roughly 670-donor mean. 16,951 TCR beta sequences were associated with HLA alleles at 0.05 false discovery rate in a later analysis.

Vbeta (60) and Jbeta (13) primers were used in the PCR. The table came from immunoSEQ multiplex PCR; TCRdb's copy has only in-frame clones and leaves some out. The sample lists about 130,000 clones, roughly 80% occurring once. As to this clone: Its specificity is unknown.

This CDR3 contains 14 residues. CDR1 is SGHRS, CDR2 YFSETQ, per germline. Trimming pared 2 bases from V and 2 bases from J, leaving 9 bases between. Sequenced sample: PBMCs. The receptor was derived from a male donor in good health and CMV-seronegative. V gene TRBV5-1 combines with J gene TRBJ2-3; possibly TRBD2 for D (6 bases). The CDR3 reads CASSLGGPTDTQYF. The CDR3 region has the DNA TGCGCCAGCAGCTTAGGAGGGCCCACAGATACGCAGTATTTT.